The 3 T cell receptor beta chains below all came from one sample that was sequenced in a study of radiotherapy plus CTLA-4 blockade in lung cancer (dated by TCRdb to 2017 to 2018). To prepare the library, the immunoSEQ multiplex PCR assay was applied. TCRdb re-hosts the immuneACCESS table, in-frame sequences only. Its copies lack some clones; in the studies checked, an unresolved V gene accounts for under half of them, and the cause for the rest is not known. A total of approximately 52,000 clones appear in this sample, 77% of them only once. The leading ten clones occupy around 2.5% of the sample. Sequenced material: peripheral blood, taken from a patient treated with radiotherapy plus ipilimumab. Receptors were obtained from a human donor with non-small cell lung cancer whose response to radiotherapy plus ipilimumab could not be evaluated.

This rearrangement joins TRBV5-6 to TRBJ1-1, with TRBD1 as a possible D gene (6 bases). Between the trimmed V and J ends, which lost 4 bases and 0 bases, there was a span of 13 bases. CDR1 is SGHDT, CDR2 YYEEEE, per germline. CDR3 length equals 15 residues. CDR3 loop: CASSTGQLMNTEAFF. CDR3 DNA sequence: TGTGCCAGCAGCACTGGACAGCTTATGAACACTGAAGCTTTCTTT.

This clone was seen only once. This chain joins TRBV4-1 and TRBJ2-7; TRBD1 agrees at 7 bases. Trimming cost V 4 bases and J 3 bases; bases outside gene matches: 6. The CDR3 extends over 14 amino acids. Per germline, CDR1 MGHRA and CDR2 YSYEKL. The CDR3 nucleotides are TGCGCCAGCAGCCTAAAAACAGGGGACTACGAGCAGTACTTC. Translation: CASSLKTGDYEQYF.

J is TRBJ1-1 and V is TRBV9, with unresolved D. Germline assignment: CDR1 SGDLS and CDR2 YYNGEE. Trimming pared 3 bases from V and 11 bases from J, leaving 14 bases between. The CDR3 is made up of 12 amino acids. CDR3 in DNA: TGTGCCAGCAGCGCGATCACCTCGGGGGCTTTCTTT. This codes for CASSAITSGAFF.